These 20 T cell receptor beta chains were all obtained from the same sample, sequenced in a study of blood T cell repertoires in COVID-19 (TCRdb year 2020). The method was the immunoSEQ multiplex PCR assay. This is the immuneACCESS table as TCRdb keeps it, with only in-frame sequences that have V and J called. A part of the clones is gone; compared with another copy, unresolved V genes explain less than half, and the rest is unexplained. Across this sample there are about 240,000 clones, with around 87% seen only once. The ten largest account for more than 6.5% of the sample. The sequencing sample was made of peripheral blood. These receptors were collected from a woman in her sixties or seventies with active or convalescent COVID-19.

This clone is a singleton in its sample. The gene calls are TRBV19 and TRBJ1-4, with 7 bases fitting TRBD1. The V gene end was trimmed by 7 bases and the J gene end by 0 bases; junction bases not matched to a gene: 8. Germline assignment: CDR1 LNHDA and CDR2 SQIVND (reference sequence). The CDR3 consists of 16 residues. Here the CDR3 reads CASNTGAGTTNEKLFF. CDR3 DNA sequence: TGTGCCAGTAATACAGGGGCTGGAACAACTAATGAAAAACTGTTTTTT.

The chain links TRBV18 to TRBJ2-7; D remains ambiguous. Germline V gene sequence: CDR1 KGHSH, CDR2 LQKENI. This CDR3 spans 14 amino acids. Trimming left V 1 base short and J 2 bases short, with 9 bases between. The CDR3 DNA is TGTGCCAGCTCACCACGGTCCACACCCTACGAGCAGTACTTC. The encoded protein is CASSPRSTPYEQYF.

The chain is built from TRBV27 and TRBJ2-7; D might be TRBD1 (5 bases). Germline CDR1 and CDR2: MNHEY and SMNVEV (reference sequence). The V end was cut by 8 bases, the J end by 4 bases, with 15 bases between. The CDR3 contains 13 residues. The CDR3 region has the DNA TGTGCCAGCTCTACAGGTCTATTTTACGAGCAGTACTTC. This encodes CASSTGLFYEQYF.

The CDR3 loop is CASSLEVGNTIYF. In nucleotides, the CDR3 is TGCGCCAGCAGTCTAGAGGTCGGAAACACCATATATTTT. V usage is TRBV4-3 and J usage is TRBJ1-3; no clear D. CDR1 and CDR2 (germline): LGHNA, YSLEER. Trimming pared 6 bases from V and 4 bases from J, leaving 10 bases between. The CDR3 extends over 13 amino acids.

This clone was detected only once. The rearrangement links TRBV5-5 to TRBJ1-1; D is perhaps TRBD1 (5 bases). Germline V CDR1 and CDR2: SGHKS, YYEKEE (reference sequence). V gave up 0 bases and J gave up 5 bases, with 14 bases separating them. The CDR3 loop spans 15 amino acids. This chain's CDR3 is CASSLEPPPGTEAFF. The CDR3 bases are TGTGCCAGCAGCTTGGAACCGCCGCCAGGGACTGAAGCTTTCTTT.

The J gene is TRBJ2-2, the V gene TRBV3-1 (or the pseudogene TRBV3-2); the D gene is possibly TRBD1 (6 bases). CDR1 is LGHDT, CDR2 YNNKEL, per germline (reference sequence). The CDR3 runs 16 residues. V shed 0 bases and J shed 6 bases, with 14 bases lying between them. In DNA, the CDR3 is TGTGCCAGCAGCCAAGAAAGAACAGGGCGGGCCGGGGAGCTGTTTTTT. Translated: CASSQERTGRAGELFF.

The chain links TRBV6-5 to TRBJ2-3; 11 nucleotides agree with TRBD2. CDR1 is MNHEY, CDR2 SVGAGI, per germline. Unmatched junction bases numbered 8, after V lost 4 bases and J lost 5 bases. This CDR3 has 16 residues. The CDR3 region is CASSSIAGGPGDTQYF. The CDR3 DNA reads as TGTGCCAGCAGTTCTATAGCGGGGGGGCCTGGAGATACGCAGTATTTT.

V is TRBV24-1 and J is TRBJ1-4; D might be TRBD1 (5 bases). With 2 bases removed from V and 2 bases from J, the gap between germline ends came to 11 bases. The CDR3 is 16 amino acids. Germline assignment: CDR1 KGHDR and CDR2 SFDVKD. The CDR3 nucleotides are TGTGCCACCAGTGATTCGTCAGGGTTTACTAATGAAAAACTGTTTTTT. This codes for CATSDSSGFTNEKLFF.

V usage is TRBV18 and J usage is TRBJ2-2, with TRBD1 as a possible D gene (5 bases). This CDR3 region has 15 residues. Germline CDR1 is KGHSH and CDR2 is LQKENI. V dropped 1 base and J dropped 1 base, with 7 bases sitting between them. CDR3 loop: CASSPQGRNTGELFF. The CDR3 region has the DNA TGTGCCAGCTCACCACAGGGGCGGAACACCGGGGAGCTGTTTTTT.

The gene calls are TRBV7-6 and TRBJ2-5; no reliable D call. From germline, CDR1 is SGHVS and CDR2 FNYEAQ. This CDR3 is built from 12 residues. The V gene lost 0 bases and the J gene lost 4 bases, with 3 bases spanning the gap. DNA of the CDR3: TGTGCCAGCAGCTTAGCGCGAGAGACCCAGTACTTC. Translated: CASSLARETQYF.

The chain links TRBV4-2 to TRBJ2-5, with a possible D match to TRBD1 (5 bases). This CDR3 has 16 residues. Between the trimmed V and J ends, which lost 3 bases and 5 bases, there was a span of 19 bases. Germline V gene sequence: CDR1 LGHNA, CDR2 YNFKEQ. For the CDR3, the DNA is TGTGCCAGCAGCCAGTCTATAAGGGGCACGGCGGAGACCCAGTACTTC. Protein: CASSQSIRGTAETQYF.

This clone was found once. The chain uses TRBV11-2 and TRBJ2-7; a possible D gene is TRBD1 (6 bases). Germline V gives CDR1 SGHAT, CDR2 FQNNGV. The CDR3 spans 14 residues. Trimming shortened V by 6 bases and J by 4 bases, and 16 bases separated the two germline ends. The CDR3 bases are TGTGCCAGCAGTTATGGACAGTCAGTATACGAGCAGTACTTC. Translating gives CASSYGQSVYEQYF.

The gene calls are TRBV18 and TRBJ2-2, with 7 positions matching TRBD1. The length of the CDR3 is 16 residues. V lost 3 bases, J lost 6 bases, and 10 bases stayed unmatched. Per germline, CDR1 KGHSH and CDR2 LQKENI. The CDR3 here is CASSPPDRAEPGELFF. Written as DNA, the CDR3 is TGTGCCAGCTCACCCCCTGACAGGGCCGAACCCGGGGAGCTGTTTTTT.

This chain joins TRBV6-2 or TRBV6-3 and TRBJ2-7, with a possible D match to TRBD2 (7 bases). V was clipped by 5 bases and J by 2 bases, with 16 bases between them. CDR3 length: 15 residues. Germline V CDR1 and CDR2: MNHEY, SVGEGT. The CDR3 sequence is CASSNLGGPTYEQYF. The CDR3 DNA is TGTGCCAGCAGTAACCTGGGGGGGCCCACCTACGAGCAGTACTTC.

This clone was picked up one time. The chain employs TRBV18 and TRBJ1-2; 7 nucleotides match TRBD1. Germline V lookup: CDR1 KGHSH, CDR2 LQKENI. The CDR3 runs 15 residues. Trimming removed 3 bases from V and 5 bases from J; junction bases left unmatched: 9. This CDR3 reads CASSPWRQGGYGYTF. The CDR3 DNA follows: TGTGCCAGCTCACCCTGGCGACAGGGTGGATATGGCTACACCTTC.

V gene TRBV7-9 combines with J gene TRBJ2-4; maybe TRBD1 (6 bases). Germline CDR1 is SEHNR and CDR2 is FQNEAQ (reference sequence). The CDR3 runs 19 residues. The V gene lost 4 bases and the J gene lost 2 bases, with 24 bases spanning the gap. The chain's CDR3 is CASSSGRDTHIHSKNIQYF. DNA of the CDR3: TGTGCCAGCAGCTCGGGAAGGGACACTCATATCCATTCCAAAAACATTCAGTACTTC. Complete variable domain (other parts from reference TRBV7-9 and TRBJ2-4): DTGVSQNPRHKITKRGQNVTFRCDPISEHNRLYWYRQTLGQGPEFLTYFQNEAQLEKSRLLSDRFSAERPKGSFSTLEIQRTEQGDSAMYLCASSSGRDTHIHSKNIQYFGAGTRLSVL.

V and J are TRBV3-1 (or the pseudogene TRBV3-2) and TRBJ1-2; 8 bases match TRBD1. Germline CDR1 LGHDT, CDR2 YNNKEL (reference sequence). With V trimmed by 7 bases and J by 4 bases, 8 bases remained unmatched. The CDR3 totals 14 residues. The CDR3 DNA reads TGTGCCAGCACCTCCGGGACAGGCATCTATGGCTACACCTTC. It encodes CASTSGTGIYGYTF.

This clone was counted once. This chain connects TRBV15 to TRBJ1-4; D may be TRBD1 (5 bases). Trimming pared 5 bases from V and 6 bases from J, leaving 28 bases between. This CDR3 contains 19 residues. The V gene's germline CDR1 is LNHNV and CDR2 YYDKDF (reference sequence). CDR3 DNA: TGTGCCACCAGCGGAGTTAGACAGACGTTCGGCGGGGGAGATGAAAAACTGTTTTTT. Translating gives CATSGVRQTFGGGDEKLFF.

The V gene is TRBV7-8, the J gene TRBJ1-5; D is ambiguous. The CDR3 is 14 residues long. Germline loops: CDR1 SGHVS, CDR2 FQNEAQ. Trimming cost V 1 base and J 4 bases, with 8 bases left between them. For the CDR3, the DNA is TGTGCCAGCAGCTTAGGACTTGGAAATCAGCCCCAGCATTTT. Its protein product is CASSLGLGNQPQHF.

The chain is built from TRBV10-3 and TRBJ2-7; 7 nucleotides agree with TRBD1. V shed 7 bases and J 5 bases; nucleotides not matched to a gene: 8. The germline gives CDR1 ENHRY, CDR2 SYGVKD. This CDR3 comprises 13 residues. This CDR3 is CAITRTGGDEQYF. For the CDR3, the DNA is TGTGCCATCACCCGGACAGGCGGCGACGAGCAGTACTTC.